Included here is one T cell receptor (beta chain) sequence, with context. The source of the sample is a study of immune evolution from preneoplasia to lung adenocarcinoma. Produced via immunoSEQ multiplex PCR; TCRdb's table is partial and in-frame only. The table includes 2,500 to 3,500 clones, approximately 80% detected once. Germline loops: CDR1 MNHNS, CDR2 SASEGT. V dropped 2 bases and J dropped 4; count of bases not matched to a gene: 5. The CDR3 is made up of 15 amino acids. The source is a person aged 55-85 years with lung adenocarcinoma. The J gene is TRBJ1-2, the V gene TRBV6-1; TRBD1 aligns across 9 bases. The sequenced material came from FFPE adjacent normal lung tissue. CDR3 amino acids: CASSESRDRVYGYTF. The CDR3 nucleotides read TGTGCCAGCAGTGAATCTCGGGACAGGGTCTATGGCTACACCTTC.